This TCR beta chain was sequenced for a study of Ad26.COV2.S vaccination and SARS-CoV-2 variants (dated by TCRdb to about 2021). Background on the whole study: Donors in the vaccine arm were drawn from COV1001, a phase I-IIa trial of Ad26.COV2.S in healthy adults that was multicentre, randomized, double-blind and placebo-controlled. The specificity and breadth of SARS-CoV-2-reactive T cell receptors after Ad26.COV2.S vaccination were assessed by TCRbeta repertoire sequencing. Ad26.COV2.S was administered intramuscularly at a dose of 5x10^10 or 1x10^11 viral particles, either as one shot or as two shots given 56 days apart. Throughout the experiments and outcome assessment, investigators stayed blinded to trial group allocation. The TCR-sequenced set comprised approximately 32 samples: some 19 Ad26.COV2.S vaccine recipients, 5 placebo recipients and 8 SARS-CoV-2 convalescent individuals. Participants in the trial were split at random into five groups of five each, receiving low-dose or high-dose Ad26.COV2.S once or twice, or else placebo on both occasions. General study outcomes and caveats: After vaccination, substantial breadth of spike-specific CD8+ and CD4+ T cell responses was reported. Spike-specific TCR breadth was higher in Ad26.COV2.S recipients than in placebo recipients (P = 0.0014). Comparable non-spike TCR breadth was observed between vaccine and placebo recipients, consistent with only spike being contained in the vaccine. The study lacked the statistical power to compare responses across vaccine doses or regimens. The authors noted that total T cell responses may have been underestimated by the TCR breadth and depth analyses.

Points on this clone: Its antigen specificity is not known. Base qualities are not provided; no much larger clone lies one nucleotide away.

TCRbeta CDR3 regions were sequenced with the immunoSEQ Assay. After extraction, genomic DNA underwent amplification by bias-controlled multiplex PCR, followed by high-throughput sequencing. Per the original workflow: To quantify the absolute abundance of every unique TCRbeta CDR3 region, sequences were collapsed and filtered. T cell fraction was estimated by normalizing TCRbeta template counts to usable DNA, with usable DNA measured through amplification of reference genes found in all nucleated cells. Repertoire TCRs were annotated as SARS-CoV-2-specific by exact matching of V gene, CDR3 amino acid sequence and J gene to a known reactive TCR set. The reference SARS-CoV-2 TCR set came from MIRA and was filtered for enrichment in COVID-19-positive ImmuneCODE repertoires, removing public or cross-reactive TCRs. Using the MIRA antigens, annotated TCRs were further analysed by specific ORF or by position within an ORF. Breadth was defined as the number of annotated unique rearrangements divided by the total number of unique productive rearrangements, and depth was defined as the summed frequency of the annotated unique rearrangements. TCR breadth was compared between groups using two-sided Wilcoxon rank-sum tests. TCRdb's version of the immuneACCESS table is confined to in-frame rearrangements and falls short of the full clone set. An unresolved V gene accounts for under half of the shortfall where checked; the remainder is of unknown origin. V and J calls and clone size are those listed in that table; D and trimming were worked out from the DNA. Present in this sample are approximately 400,000 clones, 80% to 90% of which were seen just once. The ten largest make up around 7.3% of the sample.

What this sample's treatment or condition label stands for: approximately 18 received Ad26.COV2.S at low or high dose, single or two shots; a few received placebo; per-sample allocation not given. Repertoires of vaccine and placebo recipients were sequenced from samples collected on day 63 after the first injection. In Cohort 1b, about 27 adults aged 18-55 years were enrolled at a single site in Boston, USA, between 29 July and 7 August 2020. Ad26.COV2.S was a replication-incompetent adenovirus type 26 vector expressing a prefusion-stabilized SARS-CoV-2 spike protein from the original Wuhan strain. From the cysteine up to the phenylalanine, the CDR3 has a length of 11 residues. The DNA shown is the 33-base CDR3, in frame from base 1. Trimming removed 5 bases from V and 6 bases from J, leaving 7 bases between the germline ends.

The receptor was derived from a person between 18 and 59 years old who received the Ad26.COV2.S COVID-19 vaccine or a placebo. The chain is assembled from TRBV12-3 or TRBV12-4 and TRBJ1-1; no D segment can be confidently identified. The sample here was peripheral blood, taken in a trial of Ad26.COV2.S vaccine versus placebo. The CDR3 has the sequence CASSTLAEAFF. The nucleotide sequence reads TGTGCCAGCAGTACTCTGGCTGAAGCTTTCTTT.